This T cell receptor (beta chain) was obtained from a study of blood T cell repertoires in COVID-19. Study information: Donors in the United States, Italy and Spain gave samples during acute or convalescent COVID-19. From T cells, B-cell-depleted T cells, or PBMCs came the material, which was cDNA or gDNA.

Method: immunoSEQ multiplex PCR; TCRdb's copy keeps in-frame clones and lacks some. The data contain about 68,000 clones, roughly nine tenths of them singletons. This clone appeared once. This CDR3 comprises 17 residues. The ends were cut back, 4 bases at V and 0 bases at J, with 17 bases in the middle. Germline assignment: CDR1 SGHRS and CDR2 YFSETQ. Sequences were obtained from peripheral blood. This TCR was sampled from a woman between 50 and 59 years old with COVID-19, enrolled during active disease. The V call is TRBV5-1, the J call TRBJ2-1; D may be TRBD2 (6 bases). The CDR3 sequence: CASSHSSGVPSYNEQFF. The CDR3 DNA is TGCGCCAGCAGCCACTCTTCGGGAGTCCCCTCCTACAATGAGCAGTTCTTC.